What follows are 23 T cell receptor beta chains derived from one specimen sequenced in a study of blood T cell repertoires in COVID-19. This table comes from immunoSEQ multiplex PCR, and its TCRdb copy is limited to in-frame clones, with some not included. Here the sample spans under 300,000 clones, roughly nine tenths being singletons. The sequencing input was PBMCs or T cells enriched from blood (not recorded which). The receptors were sampled from a woman aged 30 to 39 with acute COVID-19.

The rearrangement uses TRBV7-6 and TRBJ2-2; 10 bases match TRBD1. CDR3 size: 16 residues. The V gene's germline CDR1 is SGHVS and CDR2 FNYEAQ. V lost 1 base and J lost 5; bases outside the gene matches: 4. In nucleotides, the CDR3 is TGTGCCAGCAGCTTAGTTGGGACAGGGGTGACCGGGGAGCTGTTTTTT. Residues: CASSLVGTGVTGELFF.

V usage is TRBV28 and J usage is TRBJ2-1, with TRBD1 as a possible D gene (6 bases). This CDR3 region has 16 residues. CDR1 and CDR2 from the germline V gene are MDHEN and SYDVKM. V shed 2 bases and J shed 0 bases, with 11 bases lying between them. CDR3 residues: CASSLPRGGSYNEQFF. CDR3 nucleotide sequence: TGTGCCAGCAGTTTACCCAGGGGTGGCTCCTACAATGAGCAGTTCTTC. The complete variable domain, with remaining parts taken from reference TRBV28 and TRBJ2-1, reads DVKVTQSSRYLVKRTGEKVFLECVQDMDHENMFWYRQDPGLGLRLIYFSYDVKMKEKGDIPEGYSVSREKKERFSLILESASTNQTSMYLCASSLPRGGSYNEQFFGPGTRLTVL.

This chain connects TRBV6-5 to TRBJ2-1; tentative D call: TRBD1 (5 bases). Germline V CDR1 and CDR2: MNHEY, SVGAGI. The CDR3 contains 15 residues. The germline V and J ends were trimmed by 5 bases and 4 bases, with 15 bases remaining between them. The CDR3: CASSPASTAYNEQFF. Written as DNA, the CDR3 is TGTGCCAGCAGTCCTGCTTCGACAGCATACAATGAGCAGTTCTTC.

The count of this clone is one. The chain recombines TRBV7-2 with TRBJ2-1, with TRBD2 identical over 8 bases. This CDR3 contains 17 residues. Germline assignment: CDR1 SGHTA and CDR2 FQGNSA. Trimming at V came to 0 bases and at J to 3 bases, leaving 7 bases not matched to a gene. CDR3 in amino acids: CASSLARTSFNYNEQFF. The CDR3 region has the DNA TGTGCCAGCAGCTTAGCGCGGACTAGCTTCAACTACAATGAGCAGTTCTTC.

The chain combines TRBV25-1 with TRBJ2-7; 7 nucleotides agree with TRBD1. Germline trimming cut 7 bases from V and 3 bases from J; bases unmatched to any gene: 12. The CDR3 is 15 residues long. CDR1 is MGHDK, CDR2 SYGVNS, per germline. Here the CDR3 reads CASTPPTGQNYEQYF. CDR3 nucleotides: TGTGCCAGCACCCCCCCGACAGGGCAAAACTACGAGCAGTACTTC.

This clone was detected once. V usage is TRBV6-5 and J usage is TRBJ2-7; D is unclear. This CDR3 is built from 14 residues. The germline V gene has CDR1 MNHEY and CDR2 SVGAGI. The V end lost 7 bases, the J end lost 5 bases, and 18 bases lay between the germline ends. The DNA for the CDR3 is TGTGCCAGCATTGGAGTAGGCGCTTTCAACGAGCAGTACTTC. This translates into CASIGVGAFNEQYF.

The gene calls are TRBV5-1 and TRBJ2-7; 11 bases are a match to TRBD2. Trimming took 3 bases from V and 7 from J; bases not matched to a gene: 9. The CDR3 runs to 15 residues. CDR1 and CDR2 from the germline V gene are SGHRS and YFSETQ. The CDR3: CASSWKTSGTQEQYF. The CDR3 coding sequence is TGCGCCAGCAGCTGGAAGACTAGCGGGACGCAAGAGCAGTACTTC.

A note on this clone: The junction departs from the called germline gene at one end, perhaps through a read error. In the same sample, other DNA sequences code for this CDR3. This chain joins TRBV7-3 and TRBJ2-2, with a possible D match to TRBD2 (6 bases). Germline CDR1 and CDR2: SGHTA and FQGTGA. This CDR3 contains 14 residues. The DNA of the CDR3 is TGTGCCAGCAGCTTGCGGGGCTACACTGGGGAGCTGTTTTTT. The encoded protein is CASSLRGYTGELFF.

The CDR3 DNA sequence: TGTGCCAGCAGCGGACAGGGGGCCCGGTATGGCTACACCTTC. This encodes CASSGQGARYGYTF. The J gene is TRBJ1-2, the V gene TRBV2; 11 nucleotides match TRBD1. The CDR3 spans 14 residues. Losses at the gene ends were 6 bases for V and 5 bases for J; bases not matched to a gene: 5. The germline CDR1 and CDR2 sequences are SNHLY and FYNNEI.

The chain is built from TRBV7-2 and TRBJ1-2, with 10 bases fitting TRBD1. V dropped 4 bases and J dropped 4; count of bases not matched to a gene: 3. Germline CDR1 reads SGHTA; CDR2 reads FQGNSA. The CDR3 extends over 14 amino acids. CDR3 sequence: CASSSRDRGYGYTF. The CDR3 bases are TGTGCCAGCAGCTCCCGGGACAGGGGCTATGGCTACACCTTC. Filled out from reference TRBV7-2 and TRBJ1-2, the complete variable domain reads GAGVSQSPSNKVTEKGKDVELRCDPISGHTALYWYRQSLGQGLEFLIYFQGNSAPDKSGLPSDRFSAERTGGSVSTLTIQRTQQEDSAVYLCASSSRDRGYGYTFGSGTRLTVV.

This clone was recorded a few times. This rearrangement joins TRBV5-1 to TRBJ1-2; the match to TRBD1 covers 11 bases. Germline trimming cut 2 bases from V and 4 bases from J; bases unmatched to any gene: 4. CDR1 is SGHRS, CDR2 YFSETQ, per germline. This CDR3 region has 15 residues. The CDR3 nucleotides read TGCGCCAGCAGCTTAGGACAGGGGGCATTCTATGGCTACACCTTC. It is translated as CASSLGQGAFYGYTF.

V gene TRBV10-3 combines with J gene TRBJ2-1; 11 positions agree with TRBD1. V was pared by 8 bases and J by 4 bases, with 7 bases of the junction left unmatched. CDR3 length: 15 amino acids. Germline V gene sequence: CDR1 ENHRY, CDR2 SYGVKD. In DNA, the CDR3 is TGTGCCATCTGGCCCGGGACAGGGGGATACAATGAGCAGTTCTTC. Amino acids: CAIWPGTGGYNEQFF.

The chain is built from TRBV6-1 and TRBJ1-1; D may be TRBD1 (5 bases). Germline CDR1 reads MNHNS; CDR2 reads SASEGT. CDR3 length: 14 residues. V shed 6 bases and J shed 8 bases, with 19 bases lying between them. The CDR3 DNA follows: TGTGCCAGCAGGTTACAGGCGGATGTTCACGAAGCTTTCTTT. Translated, it gives CASRLQADVHEAFF.

Only one count was recorded for this clone. V and J are TRBV7-2 and TRBJ2-3; 9 positions match TRBD2. The germline gives CDR1 SGHTA, CDR2 FQGNSA. CDR3 length: 16 amino acids. With 5 bases clipped from V and 5 bases from J, the junction kept 11 bases outside the gene matches. CDR3 in DNA: TGTGCCAGCAGCCCAACTTTGGCGGGAGGGTTAGATACGCAGTATTTT. This encodes CASSPTLAGGLDTQYF.

About this clone: The sample holds other DNA sequences that translate to the same CDR3. The V call is TRBV11-2, the J call TRBJ1-1, with D hard to call. The V end was cut by 5 bases, the J end by 1 base, with 8 bases between. Looked up from germline, CDR1 is SGHAT and CDR2 is FQNNGV. The CDR3 loop spans 13 amino acids. DNA of the CDR3: TGTGCCAGCAGCCCGAGTGGGAACACTGAAGCTTTCTTT. It specifies CASSPSGNTEAFF.

The chain recombines TRBV24-1 with TRBJ1-1, with D unclear. CDR1 and CDR2 (germline): KGHDR, SFDVKD. This CDR3 comprises 15 residues. Trimming stripped 4 bases from V and 4 bases from J, with 15 bases between. CDR3 bases: TGTGCCACCAGTGACCAATCGGCCCGGGGCACTGAAGCTTTCTTT. Protein product: CATSDQSARGTEAFF.

The chain links TRBV19 to TRBJ1-1, with 7 bases lining up with TRBD1. The CDR3 is 14 residues long. The germline V gene encodes CDR1 LNHDA and CDR2 SQIVND (reference sequence). V lost 4 bases to trimming and J lost 4 bases; unmatched junction nucleotides: 6. The chain's CDR3 is CASSTRQGFTEAFF. CDR3 nucleotides: TGTGCCAGTAGTACCCGACAGGGCTTCACTGAAGCTTTCTTT.

This clone was seen only once. The gene calls are TRBV24-1 and TRBJ1-5; TRBD1 is a possible D gene (5 bases). There are 13 residues in the CDR3. Per germline, CDR1 KGHDR and CDR2 SFDVKD. V gave up 5 bases and J gave up 4 bases, with 8 bases separating them. The CDR3 sequence: CATSGTLNQPQHF. CDR3 coding DNA: TGTGCCACCAGTGGGACACTTAATCAGCCCCAGCATTTT.

This clone was observed once. The chain couples TRBV7-9 to TRBJ1-2; D remains ambiguous. Germline V lookup: CDR1 SEHNR, CDR2 FQNEAQ (reference sequence). V was trimmed by 2 bases and J by 8 bases, leaving 12 bases between them. CDR3 length: 13 amino acids. CDR3 sequence reads: CASSLLILEGYTF. Written as DNA, the CDR3 is TGTGCCAGCAGCTTATTAATCTTGGAGGGCTACACCTTC.

The sample holds one count of this clone. This rearrangement joins TRBV5-1 to TRBJ2-7; 12 bases are shared with TRBD2. CDR1 is SGHRS and CDR2 is YFSETQ in the germline V gene. V lost 0 bases and J lost 4; bases outside the gene matches: 5. CDR3 length: 16 amino acids. CDR3: CASSLVLTSGSYEQYF. The CDR3 DNA reads as TGCGCCAGCAGCTTGGTCTTGACTAGCGGGAGTTACGAGCAGTACTTC.

This clone was counted between two and nine times. The chain carries TRBV19 and TRBJ2-3; D is possibly TRBD2 (6 bases). The V gene lost 4 bases and the J gene lost 4 bases, with 15 bases spanning the gap. The CDR3 consists of 15 residues. Germline lookup yields CDR1 LNHDA and CDR2 SQIVND (reference sequence). Written as DNA, the CDR3 is TGTGCCAGTAGTAAAGAACGGGGGTACCCAGATACGCAGTATTTT. It is translated as CASSKERGYPDTQYF. Full variable domain (rest looked up from reference TRBV19 and TRBJ2-3): DGGITQSPKYLFRKEGQNVTLSCEQNLNHDAMYWYRQDPGQGLRLIYYSQIVNDFQKGDIAEGYSVSREKKESFPLTVTSAQKNPTAFYLCASSKERGYPDTQYFGPGTRLTVL.

V and J are TRBV28 and TRBJ2-7; possible D gene TRBD2, 6 bases. The germline CDR1 and CDR2 sequences are MDHEN and SYDVKM. V dropped 1 base and J dropped 2 bases, with 12 bases sitting between them. This CDR3 comprises 15 residues. CDR3 nucleotides: TGTGCCAGCAGTTTATCAGGACTAACCGCCTACGAGCAGTACTTC. This translates into CASSLSGLTAYEQYF.

The rearrangement links TRBV28 to TRBJ2-1; 8 nucleotides agree with TRBD2. V lost 1 base to trimming and J lost 8 bases; unmatched junction nucleotides: 13. From germline, CDR1 is MDHEN and CDR2 SYDVKM. The CDR3 extends over 17 amino acids. CDR3 coding DNA: TGTGCCAGCAGTTTATACGGAACTAGCGGCCTCCCTGATGAGCAGTTCTTC. Translated, it gives CASSLYGTSGLPDEQFF. Complete variable domain (other parts from reference TRBV28 and TRBJ2-1): DVKVTQSSRYLVKRTGEKVFLECVQDMDHENMFWYRQDPGLGLRLIYFSYDVKMKEKGDIPEGYSVSREKKERFSLILESASTNQTSMYLCASSLYGTSGLPDEQFFGPGTRLTVL.